The T cell receptor beta chain under discussion was sequenced for a study of blood T cell repertoires in COVID-19. Study details: In each case, the material was cDNA or gDNA derived from T cells, B-cell-depleted T cells, or PBMCs.

The CDR3 totals 14 residues. Trimming took off 3 bases at V and 4 bases at J, with 12 bases between the two ends. Germline CDR1 is MDHEN and CDR2 is SYDVKM. The table came from immunoSEQ multiplex PCR; TCRdb's copy has only in-frame clones and leaves some out. The data contain fewer than 90,000 clones, roughly 95% of them seen just once; the ten biggest clones take up 4% to 5.5%. The sequencing sample was made of peripheral blood. The clonotype originates from a human donor with active COVID-19. The donor label of this sample is uncertain. This chain joins TRBV28 and TRBJ1-2; TRBD1 might be the D (6 bases). The CDR3 region is CASSLTQGRYGYTF. For the CDR3, the DNA is TGTGCCAGCAGTTTGACCCAGGGGCGCTATGGCTACACCTTC.